This TCR beta chain emerged from a study of T cell changes during pregnancy in multiple sclerosis. Method: immunoSEQ multiplex PCR; TCRdb's copy keeps in-frame clones and lacks some. The sample shows around 34,000 clones, about nine tenths of them seen only once. Germline loops: CDR1 MNHEY, CDR2 SMNVEV (reference sequence). With 3 bases removed from V and 3 bases from J, the gap between germline ends came to 12 bases. The CDR3 loop spans 14 amino acids. The rearrangement links TRBV27 to TRBJ2-7; perhaps TRBD2 as D (6 bases). This clonotype was sampled from a female donor with multiple sclerosis, enrolled in a pregnancy study. This sample comprised CD8+ T cells from peripheral blood mononuclear cells, obtained before pregnancy. Here the CDR3 DNA reads TGTGCCAGCAGTTTCGAGGCGGGACTCTACGAGCAGTACTTC. This encodes CASSFEAGLYEQYF.